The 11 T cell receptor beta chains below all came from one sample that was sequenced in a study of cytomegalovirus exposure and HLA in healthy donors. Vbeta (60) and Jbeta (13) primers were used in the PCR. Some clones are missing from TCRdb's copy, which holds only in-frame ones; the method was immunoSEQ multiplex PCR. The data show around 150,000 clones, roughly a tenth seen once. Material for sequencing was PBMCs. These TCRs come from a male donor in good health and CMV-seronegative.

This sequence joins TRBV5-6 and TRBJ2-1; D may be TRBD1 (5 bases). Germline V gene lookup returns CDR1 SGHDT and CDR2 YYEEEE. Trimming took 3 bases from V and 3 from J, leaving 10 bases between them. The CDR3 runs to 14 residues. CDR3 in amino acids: CASSWVTDYNEQFF. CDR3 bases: TGTGCCAGCAGCTGGGTGACAGACTACAATGAGCAGTTCTTC.

The CDR3 loop reads CSVWGDSGGAYNEQFF. The CDR3 DNA is TGCAGCGTTTGGGGGGATAGCGGGGGTGCATACAATGAGCAGTTCTTC. The chain is built from TRBV29-1 and TRBJ2-1; TRBD2 aligns across 9 bases. CDR3 size: 16 residues. CDR1 is SQVTM, CDR2 ANQGSEA, per germline. With 5 bases clipped from V and 4 bases from J, the junction kept 12 bases outside the gene matches.

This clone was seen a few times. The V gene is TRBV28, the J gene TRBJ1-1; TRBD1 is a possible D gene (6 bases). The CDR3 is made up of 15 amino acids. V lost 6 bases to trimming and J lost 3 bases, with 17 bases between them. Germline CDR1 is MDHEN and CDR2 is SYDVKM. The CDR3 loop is CASSRRQEIYTEAFF. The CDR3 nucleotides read TGTGCCAGCAGCCGACGACAGGAGATCTACACTGAAGCTTTCTTT.

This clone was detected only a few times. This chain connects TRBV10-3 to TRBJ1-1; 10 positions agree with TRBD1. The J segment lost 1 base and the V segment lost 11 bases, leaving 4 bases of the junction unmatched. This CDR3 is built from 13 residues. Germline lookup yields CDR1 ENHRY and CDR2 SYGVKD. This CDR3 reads CAGGTGENTEAFF. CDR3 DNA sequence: TGTGCCGGCGGGACAGGGGAGAACACTGAAGCTTTCTTT.

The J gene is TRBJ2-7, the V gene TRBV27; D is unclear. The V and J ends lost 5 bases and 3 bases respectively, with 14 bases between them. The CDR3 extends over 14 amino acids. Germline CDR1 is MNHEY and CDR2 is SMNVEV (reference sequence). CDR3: CASSRLSRYYEQYF. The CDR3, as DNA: TGTGCCAGCAGTCGGCTCTCTAGATACTACGAGCAGTACTTC.

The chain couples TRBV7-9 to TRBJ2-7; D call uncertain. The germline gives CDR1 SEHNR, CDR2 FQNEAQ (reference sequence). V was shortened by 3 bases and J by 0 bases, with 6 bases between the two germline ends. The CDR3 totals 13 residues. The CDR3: CASSFPSSYEQYF. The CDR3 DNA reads TGTGCCAGCAGCTTCCCTAGCTCCTACGAGCAGTACTTC.

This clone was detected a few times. The CDR3 spells CASSPEPFRGVVGGYTF. In nucleotides, the CDR3 is TGTGCCAGCAGCCCGGAGCCCTTCCGCGGGGTGGTTGGTGGCTACACCTTC. This chain connects TRBV9 to TRBJ1-2; D unresolved. CDR3 length: 17 amino acids. Germline CDR1 SGDLS, CDR2 YYNGEE. V lost 4 bases, J lost 7 bases, and 26 bases lay in between.

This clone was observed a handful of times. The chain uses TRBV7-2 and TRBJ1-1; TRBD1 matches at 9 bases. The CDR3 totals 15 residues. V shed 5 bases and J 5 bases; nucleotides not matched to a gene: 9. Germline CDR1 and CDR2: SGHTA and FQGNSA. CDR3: CASSPRTGAATEAFF. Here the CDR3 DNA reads TGTGCCAGCAGCCCTCGGACAGGGGCGGCTACTGAAGCTTTCTTT.

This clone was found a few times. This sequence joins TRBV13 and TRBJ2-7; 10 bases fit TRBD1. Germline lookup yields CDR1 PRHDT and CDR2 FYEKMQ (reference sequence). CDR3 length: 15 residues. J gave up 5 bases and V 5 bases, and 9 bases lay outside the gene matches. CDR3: CASSPAGQGIDEQYF. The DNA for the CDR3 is TGTGCCAGCAGCCCAGCGGGACAGGGGATTGACGAGCAGTACTTC.

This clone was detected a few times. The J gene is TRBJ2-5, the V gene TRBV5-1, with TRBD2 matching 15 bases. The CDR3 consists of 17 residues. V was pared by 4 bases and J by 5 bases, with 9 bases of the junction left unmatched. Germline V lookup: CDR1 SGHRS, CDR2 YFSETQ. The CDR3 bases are TGCGCCAGCAGCGAGTGGACTAGCGGGAGGGTCGGCGAGACCCAGTACTTC. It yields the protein CASSEWTSGRVGETQYF.

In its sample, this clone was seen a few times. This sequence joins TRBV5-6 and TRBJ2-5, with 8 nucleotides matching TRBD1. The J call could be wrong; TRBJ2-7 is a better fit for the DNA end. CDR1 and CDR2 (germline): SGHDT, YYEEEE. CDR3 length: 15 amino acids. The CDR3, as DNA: TGTGCCAGCAGCTTGGTTCCGGACAGGGCCTACGAGCAGTACTTC. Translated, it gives CASSLVPDRAYEQYF.